These T cell receptor beta chains were read from a single sample in a study of T cell repertoires in cytomegalovirus infection. TCRdb re-called the reads with MiXCR, one entry per CDR3 protein. The sample records 130,000 or so distinct CDR3 sequences, roughly 6% being singletons. The specimen was PBMCs. Receptors were obtained from a human donor in good health (CMV status not recorded). Some clones in this sample may be carry-over from other donors' samples. Both conserved end residues are part of each CDR3.

V,J,CDR3
TRBV28,TRBJ2-3,CASSSRGGGTDTQYF
TRBV7-2,TRBJ1-2,CASSLERTGHGYTF
TRBV7-2,TRBJ2-7,CASSLVGQGVYEQYF
TRBV2,TRBJ1-1,CASSGGRGLNTEAFF
TRBV3-1,TRBJ2-7,CASSQAGGSYEQYF
TRBV15,TRBJ2-1,CATSRDRQAYNEQFF
TRBV5-1,TRBJ2-5,CASSTLATGGRETQYF
TRBV28,TRBJ2-1,CASRDYRFYNEQFF
TRBV20-1,TRBJ2-1,CCLPVAGGNEQFF
TRBV6-6,TRBJ2-7,CASRELAGGGEQYF
TRBV24-1,TRBJ1-1,CATSDPLGTVNTEAFF
TRBV9,TRBJ2-5,CASSVGGQETQYF
TRBV12-3/TRBV12-4,TRBJ2-1,CASSWGVEQFF
TRBV5-4,TRBJ2-5,CASSSGQVGAETQYF
TRBV20-1,TRBJ1-1,CSARVRGGGAEAFF
TRBV3-1,TRBJ1-2,CASSTQLMTGEVATF
TRBV7-2,TRBJ2-4,CASSPDPIAKNIQYF
TRBV7-9,TRBJ1-1,CASGKGPSGGTEAFF
TRBV7-2,TRBJ2-7,CASSLAGRLAGGSYERYF
TRBV15,TRBJ2-1,CATRWAGDKGYNEQFF
TRBV11-2,TRBJ2-3,CASSLESFAGDTQYF
TRBV7-3,TRBJ2-1,CASSRSTSSYNEQFF
TRBV6-6,TRBJ2-4,CASSRRDSGIKNIQYF
TRBV28,TRBJ1-5,CASSFGAGDFQPQHF
TRBV7-2,TRBJ2-5,CASSLFSGRGQETQYF
TRBV7-7,TRBJ2-5,CASSSGLAGEVETQYF
TRBV19,TRBJ1-5,CASSTGQGGQPQHF
TRBV6-1,TRBJ2-3,CASSRTSGGLDTQYF
TRBV7-2,TRBJ1-6,CASSTPLGQPLHF
TRBV4-1,TRBJ2-3,CASRFSGGRTDTQYF
TRBV7-9,TRBJ2-3,CASSPLGLFTDTQYF
TRBV12-3/TRBV12-4,TRBJ2-1,CASSPRTSGDSYNEQFF
TRBV6-5,TRBJ1-1,CASSRGGPRTEAFF
TRBV20-1,TRBJ2-5,CSARPGGLQETQYF
TRBV7-2,TRBJ2-1,CASSFGGLPSYNEQFF
TRBV7-2,TRBJ2-7,CASSPSVQDYEQYF
TRBV19,TRBJ2-2,CASSIPSGASGELFF
TRBV7-2,TRBJ1-5,CASSLLQAGNQPQHF
TRBV7-2,TRBJ1-1,CASSLMQSGGTEAFF
TRBV7-2,TRBJ2-7,CASSKDVWGRYEQYF
TRBV5-1,TRBJ2-3,CASSSWGTDTQYF
TRBV12-3/TRBV12-4,TRBJ1-1,CASSLKEGWDTEAFF
TRBV30,TRBJ1-1,CAWQGSEAFF
TRBV20-1,TRBJ1-5,CSAPGEVGPQHF
TRBV19,TRBJ2-3,CASSIRAGSDTQYF